These 20 T cell receptor beta chains came from one sample sequenced in a study of T cell responses to AZD1222 COVID-19 vaccine (dated by TCRdb to the early 2020s). Libraries were constructed by the immunoSEQ multiplex PCR assay. The source is immuneACCESS, and TCRdb retained only in-frame sequences with V and J called. Part of the clones is not carried over; for the studies checked, unresolved V genes explain less than half of this, and the remainder is unexplained. The sample records approximately 140,000 clones, over 85% of which are singletons. The ten most abundant clones make up just over 5.5% of the sample. Interpreted using the paper, the time point label stands for: baseline before first vaccination. Sequencing was performed on peripheral blood, taken on day 0 of AZD1222 vaccination. The receptor source for this set is an adult in good health.

This chain links TRBV28 with TRBJ1-6; maybe TRBD1 (6 bases). This CDR3 region has 16 residues. In germline, CDR1 is MDHEN, CDR2 SYDVKM. V lost 5 bases to trimming and J lost 4 bases, with 15 bases between them. DNA of the CDR3: TGTGCCAGCAGTCTGGGGGGAACAGGGTATAATTCACCCCTCCACTTT. Amino acids: CASSLGGTGYNSPLHF.

This clone has just a few counts. The chain uses TRBV4-1 and TRBJ2-7; 10 bases map to TRBD1. The CDR3 length is 15 residues. V lost 6 bases, J lost 5 bases, and 10 bases stayed unmatched. Germline CDR1 reads MGHRA; CDR2 reads YSYEKL. CDR3 in amino acids: CASSLSWDRGHEQYF. The CDR3 nucleotides are TGCGCCAGCAGTCTCTCCTGGGACAGGGGCCACGAGCAGTACTTC.

This CDR3 reads CATSAKGWTEAFF. Written as DNA, the CDR3 is TGTGCCACCAGCGCAAAGGGATGGACTGAAGCTTTCTTT. The V call is TRBV24-1, the J call TRBJ1-1; D is unresolved. V lost 7 bases and J lost 5, with 13 bases in between. In germline, CDR1 is KGHDR, CDR2 SFDVKD. This CDR3 is 13 amino acids long.

This clone was found a few times. The chain employs TRBV28 and TRBJ2-5; D may be TRBD1 or TRBD2 (5 bases each). In germline, CDR1 is MDHEN, CDR2 SYDVKM. V was clipped by 6 bases and J by 4 bases, with 15 bases between them. This CDR3 comprises 14 residues. The CDR3 loop is CASRFRDGGETQYF. The CDR3 nucleotides are TGTGCCAGCAGATTCAGGGATGGGGGAGAGACCCAGTACTTC.

The chain uses TRBV30 and TRBJ1-4; D unclear. Looked up from germline, CDR1 is GTSNPN and CDR2 is SVGIG (reference sequence). V lost 4 bases and J lost 5, with 11 bases in between. The length of the CDR3 is 13 residues. The CDR3 DNA is TGTGCCTGGACGGACGGCCGAAATGAAAAACTGTTTTTT. Encoded protein: CAWTDGRNEKLFF.

The chain uses TRBV9 and TRBJ2-1; D might be TRBD2 (5 bases). V dropped 6 bases and J dropped 5 bases, with 15 bases sitting between them. This CDR3 contains 14 residues. From germline, CDR1 is SGDLS and CDR2 YYNGEE. The CDR3 DNA reads TGTGCCAGCACCATTGGACTGAACAACAATGAGCAGTTCTTC. This translates into CASTIGLNNNEQFF.

The chain uses TRBV24-1 and TRBJ1-6, with D uncertain. V was cut by 7 bases and J by 9 bases, with 21 bases left in between. The CDR3 totals 16 residues. Germline CDR1 reads KGHDR; CDR2 reads SFDVKD. The CDR3 reads CATRGTCTLAISPLHF. In DNA, the CDR3 is TGTGCCACCAGGGGTACATGCACCTTGGCGATTTCACCCCTCCACTTT.

The chain links TRBV13 to TRBJ1-4, with 10 bases aligning to TRBD1. Germline trimming cut 6 bases from V and 8 bases from J; bases unmatched to any gene: 6. CDR3 length: 14 residues. CDR1 is PRHDT and CDR2 is FYEKMQ in the germline V gene (reference sequence). DNA of the CDR3: TGTGCCAGCAGTCGTAGACAGGGGGCAGAAAAACTGTTTTTT. Translated, it gives CASSRRQGAEKLFF.

The V gene is TRBV2, the J gene TRBJ2-1; 8 nucleotides align to TRBD2. Germline trimming cut 6 bases from V and 9 bases from J; bases unmatched to any gene: 10. CDR3 length equals 14 residues. CDR1 SNHLY and CDR2 FYNNEI come from the germline V gene. The CDR3 loop reads CASRGLETFGEQFF. DNA for the CDR3: TGTGCCAGCAGGGGACTAGAAACTTTTGGTGAGCAGTTCTTC.

V and J are TRBV6-2 or TRBV6-3 and TRBJ2-7; 8 nucleotides match TRBD2. The germline V gene encodes CDR1 MNHEY and CDR2 SVGEGT. This CDR3 is 15 amino acids long. The trim removed 5 bases at V and 7 bases at J, leaving 13 bases unmatched. The CDR3 DNA sequence: TGTGCCAGCAGTCCCGGGGGGGCCCCGGCGGGAGAGCAGTACTTC. Protein: CASSPGGAPAGEQYF.

This chain's CDR3 is CASSLTGAAKFF. CDR3 DNA sequence: TGCGCCAGCAGCTTGACAGGGGCGGCCAAGTTCTTC. This chain uses TRBV5-1 with TRBJ2-1, with 7 bases matching TRBD1. CDR1 is SGHRS and CDR2 is YFSETQ in the germline V gene. J gave up 14 bases and V 1 base, and 6 bases lay outside the gene matches. The CDR3 loop spans 12 amino acids.

The chain links TRBV19 to TRBJ2-3, with 10 bases fitting TRBD2. The V gene end was trimmed by 5 bases and the J gene end by 3 bases; junction bases not matched to a gene: 5. The V gene's germline CDR1 is LNHDA and CDR2 SQIVND (reference sequence). The CDR3 totals 15 residues. The CDR3 loop reads CASSFRTSGTDTQYF. In DNA form, the CDR3 reads TGTGCCAGTAGTTTTCGGACTAGCGGTACAGATACGCAGTATTTT.

J is TRBJ2-2 and V is TRBV19, with D perhaps TRBD1 (6 bases). The germline V and J ends were trimmed by 6 bases and 8 bases, with 13 bases remaining between them. The CDR3 extends over 13 amino acids. The germline V gene has CDR1 LNHDA and CDR2 SQIVND (reference sequence). The DNA of the CDR3 is TGTGCCAGTAGGCCAGGGGTCACGGGGGAGCTGTTTTTT. Its translation is CASRPGVTGELFF.

V usage is TRBV6-5 and J usage is TRBJ1-4, with TRBD1 matching 9 bases. CDR1 MNHEY and CDR2 SVGAGI come from the germline V gene. The V and J ends lost 0 bases and 10 bases, in that order; junction bases with no gene match: 3. CDR3 length: 14 residues. The CDR3 spells CASSYSGQGGKLFF. In nucleotides, the CDR3 is TGTGCCAGCAGTTACTCGGGACAGGGTGGAAAACTGTTTTTT.

The rearrangement links TRBV11-2 to TRBJ2-7; D not certain. With 3 bases removed from V and 0 bases from J, the gap between germline ends came to 9 bases. This CDR3 region has 14 residues. Germline CDR1 is SGHAT and CDR2 is FQNNGV. CDR3 coding DNA: TGTGCCAGCAGCTTGATGGGGATCTCCTACGAGCAGTACTTC. Translated, it gives CASSLMGISYEQYF.

This sequence joins TRBV11-2 and TRBJ2-7; no definite D call. Germline lookup yields CDR1 SGHAT and CDR2 FQNNGV. This CDR3 contains 13 residues. Trimming shortened V by 5 bases and J by 5 bases, and 13 bases separated the two germline ends. The CDR3 reads CASSGLTANEQYF. CDR3 coding DNA: TGTGCCAGCAGCGGTCTCACGGCAAACGAGCAGTACTTC.

The genes are TRBV5-1 and TRBJ2-5; TRBD2 matches 10 bases. The junction had 8 bases not matched to a gene; V was cut back by 4 bases and J by 2 bases. The CDR3 is made up of 16 amino acids. Germline V lookup: CDR1 SGHRS, CDR2 YFSETQ. CDR3 amino acids: CASSPRTSGDQETQYF. CDR3 DNA: TGCGCCAGCAGCCCACGGACTAGCGGTGATCAAGAGACCCAGTACTTC.

The chain is built from TRBV5-4 and TRBJ2-7, with TRBD2 matching 8 bases. V lost 4 bases to trimming and J lost 7 bases; unmatched junction nucleotides: 13. The germline CDR1 and CDR2 sequences are SGHNT and YYREEE (reference sequence). The CDR3 runs to 15 residues. The CDR3 DNA reads as TGTGCCAGCAGCCTCAAGCGGGAGACCCCAGGGGAGCAGTACTTC. This gives the protein CASSLKRETPGEQYF. The full variable domain, with the rest looked up from reference TRBV5-4 and TRBJ2-7, is ETGVTQSPTHLIKTRGQQVTLRCSSQSGHNTVSWYQQALGQGPQFIFQYYREEENGRGNFPPRFSGLQFPNYSSELNVNALELDDSALYLCASSLKRETPGEQYFGPGTRLTVT.

The chain combines TRBV19 with TRBJ1-2; D perhaps matches TRBD1 (5 bases). This CDR3 has 14 amino acids. Germline assignment: CDR1 LNHDA and CDR2 SQIVND (reference sequence). V lost 8 bases to trimming and J lost 5 bases, with 18 bases between them. The CDR3 region is CASLSVGRVYGYTF. The CDR3 nucleotides are TGTGCCAGTCTGTCGGTGGGCAGGGTATATGGCTACACCTTC.

This chain uses TRBV19 with TRBJ2-7; TRBD2 agrees at 7 bases. The V gene end was trimmed by 5 bases and the J gene end by 2 bases; junction bases not matched to a gene: 6. The length of the CDR3 is 14 residues. CDR1 is LNHDA, CDR2 SQIVND, per germline (reference sequence). CDR3 nucleotides: TGTGCCAGTAGTCGGCTAGCGGTCACCTACGAGCAGTACTTC. It specifies CASSRLAVTYEQYF.